The 19 T cell receptor beta chains listed next were all sequenced from one sample in a study of OX40 agonist ivuxolimab in advanced cancers. Clones were sequenced by immunoSEQ multiplex PCR, and TCRdb holds only the in-frame ones, with some missing. The data contain roughly 10,000 clones, 85% to 90% of them singletons. The sample consisted of CD4+ or CD8+ T cells sorted from blood, taken in a trial of the OX40 agonist ivuxolimab. These receptors all come from an adult with an advanced solid tumor such as melanoma, head and neck, liver or kidney cancer.

The rearrangement joins TRBV5-4 to TRBJ2-7, with unresolved D. V was pared by 0 bases and J by 3 bases, with 16 bases between. This CDR3 comprises 16 residues. Germline loops: CDR1 SGHNT, CDR2 YYREEE (reference sequence). The CDR3 here is CASSLAPDSPDYEQYF. CDR3 DNA: TGTGCCAGCAGCTTGGCCCCAGATAGCCCAGACTACGAGCAGTACTTC.

The chain combines TRBV10-2 with TRBJ2-1, with 7 bases identical to TRBD1. CDR3 length: 14 amino acids. Germline CDR1 WSHSY, CDR2 SAAADI. J was trimmed by 0 bases and V by 8 bases; bases with no gene match: 4. The CDR3, as DNA: TGCGCCAGCGGGGGACAGAGCTCCTACAATGAGCAGTTCTTC. This codes for CASGGQSSYNEQFF.

The V gene is TRBV4-1, the J gene TRBJ1-6; no reliable D call. The V end lost 0 bases, the J end lost 13 bases, and 10 bases lay between the germline ends. The CDR3 extends over 13 amino acids. CDR1 MGHRA and CDR2 YSYEKL come from the germline V gene. The CDR3 nucleotides are TGCGCCAGCAGCCAAGAGGAATCTTTCCCCCTCCACTTT. Its translation: CASSQEESFPLHF.

The rearrangement joins TRBV27 to TRBJ2-5; weak D call: TRBD1 (6 bases). The CDR3 runs to 16 residues. V shed 5 bases and J shed 5 bases, with 21 bases lying between them. In germline, CDR1 is MNHEY, CDR2 SMNVEV (reference sequence). CDR3 loop: CASSLYARGFGETQYF. The CDR3 bases are TGTGCCAGCAGTCTCTACGCCAGGGGTTTTGGCGAGACCCAGTACTTC.

The gene calls are TRBV7-9 and TRBJ1-2; 8 positions agree with TRBD1. CDR1 and CDR2 (germline): SEHNR, FQNEAQ (reference sequence). V lost 1 base to trimming and J lost 0 bases; unmatched junction nucleotides: 7. This CDR3 is built from 17 residues. For the CDR3, the DNA is TGTGCCAGCAGCTTAGGGAACACAGGGGGAGCTAACTATGGCTACACCTTC. Amino acids: CASSLGNTGGANYGYTF.

The chain links TRBV7-9 to TRBJ2-7; possibly TRBD2 for D (5 bases). With 5 bases removed from V and 0 bases from J, the gap between germline ends came to 11 bases. The CDR3 is 14 residues long. From germline, CDR1 is SEHNR and CDR2 FQNEAQ (reference sequence). The CDR3 DNA sequence: TGTGCCAGCAGCCACGGACTCTCCTCCTACGAGCAGTACTTC. Its protein product is CASSHGLSSYEQYF.

The gene calls are TRBV7-2 and TRBJ1-6, with D unclear. This CDR3 is 16 amino acids long. V lost 4 bases, J lost 0 bases, and 10 bases lay in between. Germline V gene sequence: CDR1 SGHTA, CDR2 FQGNSA. CDR3 loop: CASSSRGSSYNSPLHF. The CDR3 DNA follows: TGTGCCAGCAGCTCCAGAGGGAGCTCCTATAATTCACCCCTCCACTTT.

V usage is TRBV11-3 and J usage is TRBJ1-2; 8 nucleotides line up with TRBD1. The CDR3 length is 16 residues. Germline CDR1 and CDR2: SGHNT and YENEEA. J was trimmed by 9 bases and V by 4 bases; bases with no gene match: 16. The CDR3 here is CASSSYETGTGYSYTF. The DNA of the CDR3 is TGTGCCAGCAGCTCTTACGAAACCGGGACAGGATATAGCTACACCTTC.

The V and J genes are TRBV5-1 and TRBJ1-2; D not resolved. This CDR3 is built from 14 residues. Looked up from germline, CDR1 is SGHRS and CDR2 is YFSETQ. Trimming left V 2 bases short and J 6 bases short, with 14 bases between. CDR3 in amino acids: CASSLTGRGDGYTF. Here the CDR3 DNA reads TGCGCCAGCAGCTTAACTGGTCGCGGGGATGGCTACACCTTC.

This chain connects TRBV19 to TRBJ2-7; 8 bases align to TRBD1. Germline CDR1 LNHDA, CDR2 SQIVND (reference sequence). With V trimmed by 5 bases and J by 6 bases, 6 bases remained unmatched. The CDR3 is made up of 13 amino acids. CDR3 DNA sequence: TGTGCCAGTAGTCCCCAACAGGGGGTCGAGCAGTACTTC. Protein sequence: CASSPQQGVEQYF.

The chain couples TRBV27 to TRBJ2-3; no firm D call. V was shortened by 6 bases and J by 6 bases, with 10 bases between the two germline ends. Per the germline V gene, CDR1 is MNHEY and CDR2 is SMNVEV (reference sequence). The CDR3 sequence is 12 residues long. The CDR3, as DNA: TGTGCCAGCAGCCCCTATGGGGATACGCAGTATTTT. Translated, it gives CASSPYGDTQYF.

The CDR3 region has the DNA TGTGCCAGCAGTTACTCGGGGGAGCAAGACTACGAGCAGTACTTC. Protein product: CASSYSGEQDYEQYF. This chain links TRBV6-5 with TRBJ2-7; the D call may be TRBD1 or TRBD2 (5 bases each). Deletions cut 0 bases from V and 3 bases from J, with 12 bases between. Germline V gives CDR1 MNHEY, CDR2 SVGAGI. CDR3 length: 15 residues.

The table lists this clone with a few counts. The rearrangement links TRBV15 to TRBJ1-1, with no clear D. The CDR3 extends over 14 amino acids. Trimming shortened V by 2 bases and J by 8 bases, and 15 bases separated the two germline ends. Germline CDR1 is LNHNV and CDR2 is YYDKDF (reference sequence). The CDR3 reads CATSRRAALPEAFF. For the CDR3, the DNA is TGTGCCACCAGCAGAAGGGCAGCCCTTCCCGAAGCTTTCTTT. Variable domain in full (rest from reference TRBV15 and TRBJ1-1): DAMVIQNPRYQVTQFGKPVTLSCSQTLNHNVMYWYQQKSSQAPKLLFHYYDKDFNNEADTPDNFQSRRPNTSFCFLDIRSPGLGDTAMYLCATSRRAALPEAFFGQGTRLTVV.

This chain joins TRBV28 and TRBJ1-4; a weak D match, TRBD1 (6 bases). The V gene lost 3 bases and the J gene lost 2 bases, with 13 bases spanning the gap. The germline V gene encodes CDR1 MDHEN and CDR2 SYDVKM. The CDR3 length is 16 residues. In nucleotides, the CDR3 is TGTGCCAGCAGTTTCTTCAGGGGCTCGACTAATGAAAAACTGTTTTTT. Its protein product is CASSFFRGSTNEKLFF.

V usage is TRBV5-4 and J usage is TRBJ2-7; perhaps TRBD1 as D (6 bases). Deletions cut 4 bases from V and 2 bases from J, with 13 bases between. The germline CDR1 and CDR2 sequences are SGHNT and YYREEE (reference sequence). The CDR3 sequence is 14 residues long. CDR3 bases: TGTGCCAGCAGCAACGAGGGGGTGGCCTACGAGCAGTACTTC. It is translated as CASSNEGVAYEQYF.

The chain links TRBV6-4 to TRBJ2-3, with 8 bases lining up with TRBD2. Germline V lookup: CDR1 MRHNA, CDR2 SNTAGT. Trimming removed 3 bases from V and 6 bases from J; junction bases left unmatched: 8. The CDR3 has 15 residues. CDR3 protein: CASSDEAGGLDTQYF. The CDR3 DNA is TGTGCCAGCAGTGATGAGGCGGGGGGCCTGGATACGCAGTATTTT.

The chain employs TRBV6-5 and TRBJ2-3; TRBD1 is a possible D gene (6 bases). Germline loops: CDR1 MNHEY, CDR2 SVGAGI. CDR3 length equals 15 residues. With 5 bases removed from V and 2 bases from J, the gap between germline ends came to 14 bases. In DNA form, the CDR3 reads TGTGCCAGCAGTACAGGGATCGGGGACACAGATACGCAGTATTTT. Translating it yields CASSTGIGDTDTQYF.

For the CDR3, the DNA is TGCGCCAGCAGCTTGGTAGTCGGGGGTCCTGGCTACACCTTC. This codes for CASSLVVGGPGYTF. The chain recombines TRBV5-1 with TRBJ1-2, with D tentatively TRBD1 (5 bases). This CDR3 spans 14 amino acids. Germline V gives CDR1 SGHRS, CDR2 YFSETQ. Trimming took 0 bases from V and 7 from J, leaving 13 bases between them.

By sample share, this clone is large (0.1 to 1%). The chain couples TRBV4-1 to TRBJ2-7; 7 positions agree with TRBD2. The CDR3 loop spans 14 amino acids. V trimming: 1 base; J trimming: 6 bases; junction bases outside the gene matches: 6. The V gene's germline CDR1 is MGHRA and CDR2 YSYEKL. The DNA for the CDR3 is TGCGCCAGCAGCCAAGGACTAGCCGTTGGCGAGCAGTACTTC. Translated: CASSQGLAVGEQYF.